There are a few counts of the clone carrying this T cell receptor beta chain. Its specificity is unknown. The data stem from a study of cytomegalovirus exposure and HLA in healthy donors. Across the whole study: Among about 400 genotyped donors, around 81% fell in the Caucasian-associated ancestry cluster. Study conclusions and caveats: Accounts indicate the classifier identified cytomegalovirus status with strong specificity and sensitivity.

The V gene's germline CDR1 is SGHVS and CDR2 FQNEAQ. Trimming took 5 bases from V and 1 from J, leaving 6 bases between them. This CDR3 region has 13 residues. With 60 Vbeta and 13 Jbeta primers, the PCR was carried out. Generated by immunoSEQ multiplex PCR, the TCRdb table keeps only in-frame clones and is missing some. Here the sample spans about 65,000 clones, around 62% being singletons. Among the donors, all were healthy bone marrow donors. At collection, donors were nominally healthy, but unrecorded immune exposures were probable. The sequencing input was PBMCs. The sequence came from a man aged 25-45 years in good health and CMV-seronegative. V is TRBV7-8 and J is TRBJ1-3; D remains unclear. The CDR3 DNA sequence: TGTGCCAGCAGCCAACAGTCTGGAAACACCATATATTTT. Protein sequence: CASSQQSGNTIYF.